This TCR beta chain was observed in a study of CD8 T cells in ankylosing spondylitis. The study, taken as a whole, reports: Disease-linked clones reportedly concentrated significantly in matched ankylosing spondylitis synovial fluid. In synovial fluid and blood from reactive arthritis, some motif variants were previously reported.

Turning to this clonotype: What it binds is not known.

The V end was cut by 4 bases, the J end by 6 bases, with 16 bases between. This CDR3 has 15 residues. Libraries for TCR beta were made by quantitative 5'-RACE with molecular barcodes. TCRdb redid the calling of the 5' RACE reads with MiXCR, one entry per CDR3 protein. The table shows about 220,000 distinct CDR3 sequences, with roughly 26% occurring only once. This TCR came from a male donor with ankylosing spondylitis or in good health (not recorded which). The rearrangement uses TRBV12-3 or TRBV12-4 and TRBJ2-1; D possibly corresponds to TRBD2 (6 bases). The sequenced material came from blood, either unsorted or a sorted T cell fraction (not recorded which). CDR3 coding DNA: TGTGCCAGCAGTTCTACTCAGGTAGCGGTCAATGAGCAGTTCTTC. Protein product: CASSSTQVAVNEQFF.